Presented here are 19 T cell receptor beta chains from one specimen sequenced in a study of blood T cell repertoires in COVID-19. Profiling relied on immunoSEQ multiplex PCR, and the TCRdb table lists in-frame clones only, not all of them. The table records some 180,000 clones, more than 70% of them present only once. The sample comprised peripheral blood. The receptors originated from a woman in her seventies who had recovered from COVID-19.

The V gene is TRBV5-4, the J gene TRBJ1-2; a weak D match, TRBD1 (5 bases). The CDR3 totals 13 residues. V gave up 4 bases and J gave up 8 bases, with 15 bases separating them. Germline CDR1 is SGHNT and CDR2 is YYREEE (reference sequence). The CDR3 sequence is CASSNQGTGGYTF. The CDR3 coding sequence is TGTGCCAGCAGCAACCAGGGTACGGGCGGCTACACCTTC.

This clone was detected once. This chain connects TRBV6-5 to TRBJ1-4; D not resolved. This CDR3 is built from 16 residues. Trimming took 0 bases from V and 0 from J, leaving 8 bases between them. Germline V gene lookup returns CDR1 MNHEY and CDR2 SVGAGI. Here the CDR3 reads CASSYSPPATNEKLFF. DNA for the CDR3: TGTGCCAGCAGTTACTCTCCCCCTGCAACTAATGAAAAACTGTTTTTT.

V gene TRBV29-1 combines with J gene TRBJ2-5, with D maybe TRBD1 (6 bases). There are 13 residues in the CDR3. V lost 4 bases and J 4 bases, leaving 13 bases between the germline ends. Germline V gene lookup returns CDR1 SQVTM and CDR2 ANQGSEA. In DNA, the CDR3 is TGCAGCGTTGGGACAGTTATTCTAGAGACCCAGTACTTC. Its translation: CSVGTVILETQYF.

This sequence joins TRBV27 and TRBJ2-1; 8 nucleotides align to TRBD2. The CDR3 is made up of 18 amino acids. The J segment lost 6 bases and the V segment lost 5 bases, leaving 18 bases of the junction unmatched. Germline CDR1 reads MNHEY; CDR2 reads SMNVEV (reference sequence). The CDR3 spells CASSRNPRTSWEGNEQFF. Written as DNA, the CDR3 is TGTGCCAGCAGTCGAAACCCGCGGACTAGCTGGGAGGGCAATGAGCAGTTCTTC.

The chain recombines TRBV2 with TRBJ1-1; 8 bases line up with TRBD1. Germline assignment: CDR1 SNHLY and CDR2 FYNNEI. The CDR3 consists of 15 residues. The V gene end was trimmed by 3 bases and the J gene end by 3 bases; junction bases not matched to a gene: 6. The CDR3, as DNA: TGTGCCAGCAGTGAGGCAGGGACAGGCCACACTGAAGCTTTCTTT. It encodes CASSEAGTGHTEAFF. Looking up the rest from reference TRBV2 and TRBJ1-1 gives the full variable domain: EPEVTQTPSHQVTQMGQEVILRCVPISNHLYFYWYRQILGQKVEFLVSFYNNEISEKSEIFDDQFSVERPDGSNFTLKIRSTKLEDSAMYFCASSEAGTGHTEAFFGQGTRLTVV.

The CDR3 DNA is TGTGCCACCAGTGATGAGGGGGACAGGGGAAGCTCCTACGAGCAGTACTTC. Translated, it gives CATSDEGDRGSSYEQYF. This chain links TRBV24-1 with TRBJ2-7; 10 bases line up with TRBD1. Trimming removed 3 bases from V and 0 bases from J; junction bases left unmatched: 7. The CDR3 runs to 17 residues. Germline V gene data show CDR1 as KGHDR and CDR2 as SFDVKD.

The chain links TRBV19 to TRBJ1-2, with TRBD1 as a possible D gene (5 bases). Trimming shortened V by 4 bases and J by 4 bases, and 13 bases separated the two germline ends. Germline V lookup: CDR1 LNHDA, CDR2 SQIVND (reference sequence). This CDR3 contains 14 residues. CDR3 in amino acids: CASSTFDGGYGYTF. The CDR3 DNA sequence: TGTGCCAGTAGTACATTCGACGGGGGCTATGGCTACACCTTC.

There are a few counts of this clone. The gene calls are TRBV7-3 and TRBJ2-2; 13 nucleotides line up with TRBD2. The CDR3 covers 18 residues. The V and J ends lost 2 bases and 4 bases, in that order; junction bases with no gene match: 7. The germline V gene has CDR1 SGHTA and CDR2 FQGTGA. The CDR3 nucleotides are TGTGCCAGCAGCTTATTTGGACTAGCGGGAGCGGGCACCGGGGAGCTGTTTTTT. Translation: CASSLFGLAGAGTGELFF.

This chain connects TRBV7-2 to TRBJ2-7, with TRBD2 identical over 8 bases. This CDR3 spans 15 amino acids. Germline lookup yields CDR1 SGHTA and CDR2 FQGNSA. Germline trimming cut 5 bases from V and 6 bases from J; bases unmatched to any gene: 12. CDR3 sequence reads: CASSALWAGGSEQYF. CDR3 DNA: TGTGCCAGCAGCGCCCTGTGGGCGGGGGGAAGCGAGCAGTACTTC.

The chain combines TRBV7-9 with TRBJ2-3; 7 bases agree with TRBD2. The CDR3 runs 14 residues. With 5 bases clipped from V and 6 bases from J, the junction kept 8 bases outside the gene matches. The germline V gene has CDR1 SEHNR and CDR2 FQNEAQ (reference sequence). The CDR3 sequence: CASSRRDYGDTQYF. DNA for the CDR3: TGTGCCAGCAGCCGAAGGGACTACGGGGATACGCAGTATTTT.

The chain uses TRBV3-1 (or the pseudogene TRBV3-2) and TRBJ1-3; no firm D call. Trimming cost V 4 bases and J 0 bases, with 4 bases left between them. The CDR3 runs 13 residues. Germline loops: CDR1 LGHDT, CDR2 YNNKEL (reference sequence). The CDR3 reads CASSPSSGNTIYF. The CDR3 nucleotides are TGTGCCAGCAGCCCTAGCTCTGGAAACACCATATATTTT.

This clone was detected only once. CDR3: CASSPRLAPYNEQFF. CDR3 coding DNA: TGTGCCAGCAGCCCCCGACTAGCACCCTACAATGAGCAGTTCTTC. The chain couples TRBV11-3 to TRBJ2-1, with TRBD2 matching 7 bases. Unmatched junction bases numbered 6, after V lost 5 bases and J lost 2 bases. Germline-derived CDR1 and CDR2 are SGHNT and YENEEA. The CDR3 loop spans 15 amino acids.

The chain employs TRBV10-3 and TRBJ1-2; a possible D gene is TRBD1 (5 bases). Between the trimmed V and J ends, which lost 3 bases and 4 bases, there was a span of 9 bases. The CDR3 loop spans 13 amino acids. The germline CDR1 and CDR2 sequences are ENHRY and SYGVKD. The CDR3 spells CAISEGQPYGYTF. CDR3 sequence (DNA): TGTGCCATCAGTGAAGGACAACCCTATGGCTACACCTTC.

This sequence joins TRBV12-5 and TRBJ2-4; 7 bases map to TRBD1. The ends lost 0 bases at V and 8 bases at J; junction bases unmatched: 19. CDR3 length: 19 residues. Germline V CDR1 and CDR2: LGHNT, FRNRAP. CDR3 in DNA: TGTGCTAGTGGTTTGGTACTCCCCTTTATAAGACAGGGTCAAGACATTCAGTACTTC. Translation: CASGLVLPFIRQGQDIQYF.

The chain employs TRBV5-8 and TRBJ2-7; maybe TRBD2 (7 bases). V lost 0 bases and J lost 2, with 12 bases in between. CDR1 and CDR2 from the germline V gene are SGHTS and YDEGEE. The length of the CDR3 is 15 residues. CDR3 DNA: TGTGCCAGCAGCTTGGAGGGGGGGGGAACCTACGAGCAGTACTTC. This gives the protein CASSLEGGGTYEQYF.

The chain links TRBV6-5 to TRBJ2-1; D gene unclear. Between the trimmed V and J ends, which lost 2 bases and 8 bases, there was a span of 10 bases. CDR1 is MNHEY and CDR2 is SVGAGI in the germline V gene. The CDR3 length is 13 residues. The CDR3 region is CASSYEATDEQFF. The CDR3, as DNA: TGTGCCAGCAGTTACGAGGCTACCGATGAGCAGTTCTTC.

The chain has TRBV6-5 and TRBJ2-3, with 7 nucleotides matching TRBD1. The CDR3 has 13 residues. The V and J ends lost 9 bases and 5 bases, in that order; junction bases with no gene match: 8. In germline, CDR1 is MNHEY, CDR2 SVGAGI. Here the CDR3 DNA reads TGTGCCAGTAGAGGGGGCGGAAGAGATACGCAGTATTTT. Its protein product is CASRGGGRDTQYF.

The chain uses TRBV3-1 (or the pseudogene TRBV3-2) and TRBJ2-5; tentative D call: TRBD2 (5 bases). The CDR3 loop spans 15 amino acids. Germline CDR1 and CDR2: LGHDT and YNNKEL (reference sequence). Trimming cost V 1 base and J 5 bases, with 14 bases left between them. This CDR3 reads CASSQGAAPGETQYF. In nucleotides, the CDR3 is TGTGCCAGCAGCCAAGGGGCAGCCCCGGGGGAGACCCAGTACTTC.

This rearrangement joins TRBV5-4 to TRBJ2-5; D is undetermined. The CDR3 runs 15 residues. Trimming cost V 0 bases and J 5 bases, with 14 bases left between them. Germline V gene data show CDR1 as SGHNT and CDR2 as YYREEE (reference sequence). The CDR3, as DNA: TGTGCCAGCAGCTTGGCGGCAGGCCTCCTGGAGACCCAGTACTTC. Its protein product is CASSLAAGLLETQYF.